The 7 T cell receptor beta chains listed next were all sequenced from one sample in a study of T cells in Graves' hyperthyroidism and ophthalmopathy. TCR beta CDR3 regions were amplified from RNA. First-round RT-PCR with HTBI primers amplified the TCR CDR3 region. One entry per CDR3 protein results from TCRdb running MiXCR on the multiplex PCR reads. The table includes roughly 500,000 distinct CDR3 sequences, 46% detected once. The sample consisted of peripheral blood or thyroid tissue (not recorded which). The origin of the receptors is an adult woman with Graves' disease, either hyperthyroidism or ophthalmopathy (not recorded which).

Of note for this clonotype: Likely a read error: the CDR3 ends without its conserved phenylalanine or tryptophan. No DNA is shown, since the ends of the CDR3 on it are uncertain; the CDR3 is the one TCRdb lists. The chain recombines TRBV7-8 with TRBJ2-2; the D call of TRBD2 is as the table states it, not checked on the DNA. Germline V gives CDR1 SGHVS, CDR2 FQNEAQ. Termini included, the CDR3 measures 11 amino acids. CDR3 residues: CASSSRSGPRG.

In its sample, this clonotype was seen many times. V usage is TRBV6-5 and J usage is TRBJ1-2; D not certain. This CDR3 is built from 15 residues. Germline assignment: CDR1 MNHEY and CDR2 SVGAGI. V was shortened by 0 bases and J by 3 bases, with 11 bases between the two germline ends. CDR3 nucleotides: TGTGCCAGCAGTTACTCGGACGGTAGAGACTATGGCTACACCTTC. It yields the protein CASSYSDGRDYGYTF.

This clonotype was seen only a few times. The V gene is TRBV28, the J gene TRBJ2-7; TRBD2 agrees at 8 bases. J gave up 7 bases and V 0 bases, and 14 bases lay outside the gene matches. CDR1 and CDR2 (germline): MDHEN, SYDVKM. CDR3 length: 17 residues. The CDR3 spells CASSLWVLGTRVREQYF. The DNA of the CDR3 is TGTGCCAGCAGTTTATGGGTGCTTGGGACTAGAGTGAGAGAGCAGTACTTC.

This clonotype was seen at least ten times. The genes are TRBV7-2 and TRBJ2-5; TRBD1 is a possible D gene (6 bases). V dropped 5 bases and J dropped 5 bases, with 15 bases sitting between them. The CDR3 is 14 residues long. Germline CDR1 is SGHTA and CDR2 is FQGNSA. CDR3 DNA: TGTGCCAGCAGCCAAGTTACAGGGTCGGAGACCCAGTACTTC. Residues: CASSQVTGSETQYF.

The table lists this clonotype with many counts. The rearrangement uses TRBV9 and TRBJ1-6; tentatively, D is TRBD1 (5 bases). The CDR3 contains 15 residues. Trimming shortened V by 0 bases and J by 14 bases, and 18 bases separated the two germline ends. Germline lookup yields CDR1 SGDLS and CDR2 YYNGEE. The CDR3 region has the DNA TGTGCCAGCAGCGTAGAGTCGGGGCGACCCAAGTCCCTCCACTTT. This codes for CASSVESGRPKSLHF.

This rearrangement joins TRBV11-2 to TRBJ1-2; 8 nucleotides line up with TRBD1. The J segment lost 2 bases and the V segment lost 11 bases, leaving 7 bases of the junction unmatched. CDR1 is SGHAT, CDR2 FQNNGV, per germline. CDR3 size: 13 residues. The CDR3 region has the DNA TGTGCCCCACAGGGGGTCGGGAACTATGGCTACACCTTC. Translation gives CAPQGVGNYGYTF. The variable domain in full, completed from reference TRBV11-2 and TRBJ1-2, reads EAGVAQSPRYKIIEKRQSVAFWCNPISGHATLYWYQQILGQGPKLLIQFQNNGVVDDSQLPKDRFSAERLKGVDSTLKIQPAKLEDSAVYLCAPQGVGNYGYTFGSGTRLTVV.

This clonotype was counted at least ten times. The rearrangement uses TRBV7-8 and TRBJ2-7, with D possibly being TRBD1 (6 bases). CDR1 is SGHVS, CDR2 FQNEAQ, per germline. V shed 5 bases and J shed 2 bases, with 19 bases lying between them. The CDR3 covers 16 residues. The CDR3 DNA follows: TGTGCCAGCAGCCCACCAAGGGGGTATAGTCCCTACGAGCAGTACTTC. Its translation: CASSPPRGYSPYEQYF.